Each of the 17 T cell receptor beta chains below was sequenced from the same sample in a study of CD8+CD57+ T cells in acquired aplastic anemia. TCR beta VDJ and CDR3 profiling used genomic DNA as template. TCRdb reprocessed the reads with MiXCR, giving one entry per CDR3 protein. The data show 80,000 or so distinct CDR3 sequences, with about 70% seen just once and about 82% held by the top ten. CD8+CD57+ cell expansion, shown by flow cytometry, had occurred in the patients selected for sequencing. Sequenced: sorted CD4+, CD8+, or CD8+CD57+ T cells (not recorded which) from PBMCs. These receptors were obtained from a human donor with aplastic anemia.

The chain couples TRBV10-3 to TRBJ2-7; 10 bases are a match to TRBD1. The CDR3 loop spans 13 amino acids. V dropped 11 bases and J dropped 2; count of bases not matched to a gene: 6. Germline V gene lookup returns CDR1 ENHRY and CDR2 SYGVKD. CDR3 protein: CAHSGTGAYEQYF. The CDR3 nucleotides read TGTGCCCACTCCGGGACAGGGGCCTACGAGCAGTACTTC.

The chain couples TRBV24-1 to TRBJ2-1; no clear D gene. The germline V gene encodes CDR1 KGHDR and CDR2 SFDVKD. The CDR3 contains 12 residues. Trimming removed 0 bases at V and 15 bases at J, with 11 bases between. The CDR3 loop is CATSDLPGRRFF. The CDR3 bases are TGTGCCACCAGTGATTTGCCCGGACGGAGGTTCTTC.

This sequence joins TRBV2 and TRBJ2-7; D may match TRBD1 or TRBD2 (5 bases each). CDR3 length: 15 residues. From germline, CDR1 is SNHLY and CDR2 FYNNEI. V was pared by 7 bases and J by 0 bases, with 16 bases between. For the CDR3, the DNA is TGTGCCAGCAAGGGTGGGACCACTACCTCCTACGAGCAGTACTTC. Translating gives CASKGGTTTSYEQYF.

The genes are TRBV29-1 and TRBJ2-7, with D perhaps matching TRBD1 or TRBD2 (6 bases each). V gave up 4 bases and J gave up 2 bases, with 15 bases separating them. Germline V gene lookup returns CDR1 SQVTM and CDR2 ANQGSEA. The CDR3 is made up of 14 amino acids. The CDR3: CSVGGAGAPYEQYF. The CDR3 DNA reads as TGCAGCGTTGGGGGGGCAGGAGCTCCCTACGAGCAGTACTTC.

This rearrangement joins TRBV20-1 to TRBJ1-5; D ambiguous. CDR3 size: 14 residues. Germline V gene sequence: CDR1 DFQATT, CDR2 SNEGSKA (reference sequence). Trimming pared 4 bases from V and 2 bases from J, leaving 12 bases between. The CDR3 protein is CSAKLGLGNQPQHF. Written as DNA, the CDR3 is TGCAGTGCTAAACTAGGACTGGGCAATCAGCCCCAGCATTTT.

This clonotype was counted once. This sequence may be a read error, since a much larger clone differs from it by one base. This rearrangement joins TRBV4-1 to TRBJ2-7; 8 nucleotides align to TRBD2. CDR3 length: 16 residues. In germline, CDR1 is MGHRA, CDR2 YSYEKL. The ends lost 1 base at V and 3 bases at J; junction bases unmatched: 8. CDR3 sequence: CASSQGSGVYFYEQYF. CDR3 nucleotide sequence: TGCGCCAGCAGCCAAGGTAGCGGGGTGTATTTCTACGAGCAGTACTTC.

The rearrangement links TRBV5-8 to TRBJ1-2; 11 positions match TRBD1. V trimming: 4 bases; J trimming: 8 bases; junction bases outside the gene matches: 7. Germline V gene sequence: CDR1 SGHTS, CDR2 YDEGEE. The CDR3 is 14 residues long. The CDR3 DNA follows: TGTGCCAGCAGCCTGGGACAGGGGGGACAAGGCTACACCTTC. The encoded protein is CASSLGQGGQGYTF.

This clonotype has just a few counts. The chain's CDR3 is CATAGTGELFF. The DNA for the CDR3 is TGTGCCACAGCTGGCACCGGGGAGCTGTTTTTT. This chain uses TRBV24-1 with TRBJ2-2, with D hard to call. Germline V CDR1 and CDR2: KGHDR, SFDVKD. The V and J ends lost 10 bases and 4 bases respectively, with 6 bases between them. The CDR3 is made up of 11 amino acids.

A single count supports this clonotype. V and J are TRBV7-8 and TRBJ2-5; TRBD2 might be the D (6 bases). The DNA matches TRBJ2-7 better at its end, which makes the J call doubtful. This CDR3 spans 14 amino acids. The germline V gene has CDR1 SGHVS and CDR2 FQNEAQ. CDR3 protein: CASSYPGTSYEQYF. The CDR3 DNA is TGTGCCAGCAGCTACCCCGGGACTTCCTACGAGCAGTACTTC.

The rearrangement links TRBV29-1 to TRBJ2-1; D is possibly TRBD2 (6 bases). Trimming took 1 base from V and 15 from J, leaving 16 bases between them. The CDR3 sequence is 12 residues long. Germline-derived CDR1 and CDR2 are SQVTM and ANQGSEA. The CDR3 DNA is TGCAGCGTTGAAGCGGGAGTTGGGTCCCCGTTCTTC. This gives the protein CSVEAGVGSPFF.

This sequence joins TRBV15 and TRBJ1-2; TRBD1 might be the D (6 bases). The CDR3 totals 16 residues. The germline gives CDR1 LNHNV, CDR2 YYDKDF (reference sequence). The V end was cut by 4 bases, the J end by 3 bases, with 18 bases between. The DNA of the CDR3 is TGTGCCACCAGCACACTCCTGGGGGGGGGCGACTATGGCTACACCTTC. Encoded protein: CATSTLLGGGDYGYTF. The full variable domain, rest sourced from reference TRBV15 and TRBJ1-2, is DAMVIQNPRYQVTQFGKPVTLSCSQTLNHNVMYWYQQKSSQAPKLLFHYYDKDFNNEADTPDNFQSRRPNTSFCFLDIRSPGLGDTAMYLCATSTLLGGGDYGYTFGSGTRLTVV.

The chain uses TRBV25-1 and TRBJ2-1, with D possibly being TRBD1 or TRBD2 (5 bases each). Trimming left V 8 bases short and J 2 bases short, with 13 bases between. The CDR3 length is 14 residues. Germline-derived CDR1 and CDR2 are MGHDK and SYGVNS. The CDR3 loop reads CASLMGTAYNEQFF. The CDR3 DNA follows: TGTGCCAGCCTCATGGGGACGGCCTACAATGAGCAGTTCTTC.

A few counts support this clonotype. Its ends do not fully match the called genes, so a read error is possible. The chain is built from TRBV11-3 and TRBJ2-1, with no clear D. The CDR3 runs 13 residues. The germline CDR1 and CDR2 sequences are SGHNT and YENEEA. DNA for the CDR3: TGTGCCAGCAGCTTAGATCAACAGAAACTCCCCATCTTC. It yields the protein CASSLDQQKLPIF.

The V call is TRBV9, the J call TRBJ1-6, with 7 bases aligning to TRBD1. Trimming removed 3 bases from V and 4 bases from J; junction bases left unmatched: 13. Germline values: CDR1 SGDLS, CDR2 YYNGEE. The CDR3 has 18 residues. The CDR3 loop is CASSDAQTTGQYNSPLHF. As DNA, the CDR3 is TGTGCCAGCAGCGACGCCCAAACTACGGGACAGTATAATTCACCCCTCCACTTT.

The chain uses TRBV2 and TRBJ2-7; D is perhaps TRBD1 or TRBD2 (5 bases each). Germline CDR1 reads SNHLY; CDR2 reads FYNNEI. The CDR3 has 13 residues. Trimming removed 7 bases from V and 5 bases from J, with 15 bases in between. CDR3 loop: CASTRDRKHEQYF. CDR3 coding DNA: TGTGCCAGCACCCGGGACCGAAAACACGAGCAGTACTTC.

The V and J genes are TRBV20-1 and TRBJ2-3; perhaps TRBD1 as D (6 bases). Per germline, CDR1 DFQATT and CDR2 SNEGSKA (reference sequence). The CDR3 consists of 14 residues. With 4 bases removed from V and 0 bases from J, the gap between germline ends came to 11 bases. CDR3 in DNA: TGCAGTGCTATAGACAGGTCTAGCACAGATACGCAGTATTTT. Translated, it gives CSAIDRSSTDTQYF.

The chain uses TRBV7-2 and TRBJ2-2, with D possibly being TRBD1 (5 bases). Trimming removed 2 bases from V and 5 bases from J, with 12 bases in between. The CDR3 loop spans 15 amino acids. The V gene's germline CDR1 is SGHTA and CDR2 FQGNSA. CDR3: CASSLRGARTGELFF. The CDR3 nucleotides are TGTGCCAGCAGCTTAAGGGGCGCAAGGACCGGGGAGCTGTTTTTT.